This passage covers 2 T cell receptor beta chains from one sample sequenced in a study of blood T cell repertoires in COVID-19. Profiled with immunoSEQ multiplex PCR; TCRdb holds only in-frame clones, not every one. The sample holds over 400,000 clones, just over 85% seen once. The material sequenced was peripheral blood. These receptors were taken from a woman in her 30s with active or convalescent COVID-19.

Here the CDR3 DNA reads TGTGCCAGCACGGGACTAGCGGGGGGCCTACTTTGGGAGACCCAGTACTTC. The encoded protein is CASTGLAGGLLWETQYF. The chain carries TRBV7-2 and TRBJ2-5; TRBD2 agrees at 15 bases. J lost 5 bases, V lost 7 bases, and 11 bases had no gene match. This CDR3 is 17 amino acids long. Germline V gives CDR1 SGHTA, CDR2 FQGNSA.

The chain is built from TRBV3-1 (or the pseudogene TRBV3-2) and TRBJ2-1, with D possibly being TRBD2 (5 bases). Per germline, CDR1 LGHDT and CDR2 YNNKEL (reference sequence). Trimming took off 5 bases at V and 10 bases at J, with 15 bases between the two ends. The CDR3 loop spans 13 amino acids. The chain's CDR3 is CASSTKSSTEQFF. In DNA form, the CDR3 reads TGTGCCAGCAGCACCAAGTCTAGCACAGAGCAGTTCTTC.